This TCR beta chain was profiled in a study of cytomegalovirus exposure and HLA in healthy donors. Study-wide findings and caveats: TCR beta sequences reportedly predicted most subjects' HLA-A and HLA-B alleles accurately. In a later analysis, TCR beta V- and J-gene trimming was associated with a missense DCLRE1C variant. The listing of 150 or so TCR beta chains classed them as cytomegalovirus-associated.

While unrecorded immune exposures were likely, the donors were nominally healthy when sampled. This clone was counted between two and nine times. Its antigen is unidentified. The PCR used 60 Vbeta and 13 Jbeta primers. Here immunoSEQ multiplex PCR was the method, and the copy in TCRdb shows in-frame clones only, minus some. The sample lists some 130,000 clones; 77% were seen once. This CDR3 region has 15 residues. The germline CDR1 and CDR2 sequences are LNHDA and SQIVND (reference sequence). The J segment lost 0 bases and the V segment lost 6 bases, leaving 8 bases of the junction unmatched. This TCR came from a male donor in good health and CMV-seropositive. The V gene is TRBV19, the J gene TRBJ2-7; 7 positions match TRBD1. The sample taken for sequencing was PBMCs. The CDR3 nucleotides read TGTGCCAGTAGGAACACGGGACAGTACTCCTACGAGCAGTACTTC. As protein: CASRNTGQYSYEQYF.